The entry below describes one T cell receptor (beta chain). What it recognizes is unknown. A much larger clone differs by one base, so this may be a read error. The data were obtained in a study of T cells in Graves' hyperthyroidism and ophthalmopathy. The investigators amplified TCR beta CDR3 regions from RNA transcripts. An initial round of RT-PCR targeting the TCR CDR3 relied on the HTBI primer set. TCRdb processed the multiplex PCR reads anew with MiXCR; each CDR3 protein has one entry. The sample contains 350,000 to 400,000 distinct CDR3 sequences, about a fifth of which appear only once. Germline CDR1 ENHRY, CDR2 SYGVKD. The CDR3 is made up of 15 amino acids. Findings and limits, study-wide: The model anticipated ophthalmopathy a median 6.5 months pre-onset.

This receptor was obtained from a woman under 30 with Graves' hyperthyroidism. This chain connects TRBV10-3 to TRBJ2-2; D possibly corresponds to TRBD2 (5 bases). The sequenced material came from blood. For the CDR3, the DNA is TGTGCCGGATTCCTGGACGGTACGAACACCGGGGAGCTGTGTTTT. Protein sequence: CAGFLDGTNTGELCF.